These T cell receptor beta chains were read from a single sample in a study of T cell responses to AZD1222 COVID-19 vaccine. Clones were sequenced by immunoSEQ multiplex PCR, and TCRdb holds only the in-frame ones, with some missing. The sample carries approximately 120,000 clones, around 87% recorded once. Material: peripheral blood, obtained 28 days after the second AZD1222 dose. These receptors were taken from an adult who received the AZD1222 COVID-19 vaccine. The CDR3 runs from the conserved cysteine through the conserved F or W. The order of the fields is V gene, clone size, D gene, J gene, CDR3 protein, CDR3 DNA. The D gene is left open where the match is weak. The listing skips clone size in some rows; elsewhere it reads once, few, many or a size class.

V gene: TRBV12-3/TRBV12-4
clone size: few
D gene: -
J gene: TRBJ1-1
CDR3 protein: CASSLARRGEAFF
CDR3 DNA: TGTGCCAGCAGTTTAGCGCGGAGGGGGGAAGCTTTCTTT

V gene: TRBV7-2
clone size: -
D gene: TRBD1
J gene: TRBJ1-1
CDR3 protein: CASSTQGGTEAFF
CDR3 DNA: TGTGCCAGCAGCACCCAGGGGGGCACTGAAGCTTTCTTT

V gene: TRBV27
clone size: -
D gene: TRBD2
J gene: TRBJ2-1
CDR3 protein: CASSLAGASGEQFF
CDR3 DNA: TGTGCCAGCAGTCTAGCGGGGGCTTCAGGGGAGCAGTTCTTC

V gene: TRBV7-2
clone size: -
D gene: -
J gene: TRBJ1-3
CDR3 protein: CASSLSVILADTIYF
CDR3 DNA: TGTGCCAGCAGCTTATCGGTCATATTAGCCGACACCATATATTTT

V gene: TRBV4-3
clone size: -
D gene: TRBD1
J gene: TRBJ1-6
CDR3 protein: CASSQEGQGDSPLHF
CDR3 DNA: TGCGCCAGCAGCCAAGAAGGACAGGGCGATTCACCCCTCCACTTT

V gene: TRBV6-1
clone size: once
D gene: -
J gene: TRBJ1-5
CDR3 protein: CASSEGPGTPYQPQHF
CDR3 DNA: TGTGCCAGCAGTGAAGGCCCCGGGACACCTTATCAGCCCCAGCATTTT

V gene: TRBV7-8
clone size: -
D gene: -
J gene: TRBJ1-1
CDR3 protein: CASSYQAPAAGTEAFF
CDR3 DNA: TGTGCCAGCAGCTATCAGGCCCCGGCTGCTGGCACTGAAGCTTTCTTT

V gene: TRBV7-3
clone size: -
D gene: -
J gene: TRBJ2-2
CDR3 protein: CASSTGGGQNTGELFF
CDR3 DNA: TGTGCCAGCAGCACTGGAGGGGGGCAGAACACCGGGGAGCTGTTTTTT

V gene: TRBV5-8
clone size: -
D gene: -
J gene: TRBJ1-2
CDR3 protein: CARRGLYYGYTF
CDR3 DNA: TGTGCCAGGAGGGGCCTCTACTATGGCTACACCTTC

V gene: TRBV9
clone size: -
D gene: -
J gene: TRBJ1-2
CDR3 protein: CASSVAQLEYGYTF
CDR3 DNA: TGTGCCAGCAGCGTAGCCCAGTTGGAATATGGCTACACCTTC

V gene: TRBV27
clone size: -
D gene: TRBD1
J gene: TRBJ2-1
CDR3 protein: CASSTPTGAKYNEQFF
CDR3 DNA: TGTGCCAGCAGTACACCGACAGGGGCCAAATACAATGAGCAGTTCTTC

V gene: TRBV2
clone size: once
D gene: -
J gene: TRBJ1-1
CDR3 protein: CASSRRLMNTEAFF
CDR3 DNA: TGTGCCAGCAGTCGCCGGCTAATGAACACTGAAGCTTTCTTT

V gene: TRBV29-1
clone size: -
D gene: -
J gene: TRBJ1-3
CDR3 protein: CSVGGGGNTIYF
CDR3 DNA: TGCAGCGTTGGTGGGGGAGGAAACACCATATATTTT

V gene: TRBV27
clone size: -
D gene: -
J gene: TRBJ1-2
CDR3 protein: CASSLGQNYYGYTF
CDR3 DNA: TGTGCCAGCAGTTTAGGGCAGAACTACTATGGCTACACCTTC

V gene: TRBV21-1
clone size: -
D gene: -
J gene: TRBJ1-5
CDR3 protein: CASSKGTGNQPQHF
CDR3 DNA: TGTGCCAGCAGCAAGGGGACCGGCAATCAGCCCCAGCATTTT

V gene: TRBV5-1
clone size: once
D gene: TRBD1
J gene: TRBJ1-4
CDR3 protein: CASSFGTGGEKLFF
CDR3 DNA: TGCGCCAGCAGCTTCGGGACAGGGGGTGAAAAACTGTTTTTT

V gene: TRBV14
clone size: -
D gene: -
J gene: TRBJ2-5
CDR3 protein: CASSLSIGVETQYF
CDR3 DNA: TGTGCCAGCAGCCTTTCCATTGGGGTAGAGACCCAGTACTTC

V gene: TRBV19
clone size: once
D gene: TRBD1
J gene: TRBJ1-6
CDR3 protein: CASSRDRGFSPLHF
CDR3 DNA: TGTGCCAGTAGCCGGGACAGGGGATTTTCACCCCTCCACTTT

V gene: TRBV7-2
clone size: -
D gene: -
J gene: TRBJ1-6
CDR3 protein: CASSSEGGLNSPLHF
CDR3 DNA: TGTGCCAGCAGCTCCGAGGGGGGGCTTAATTCACCCCTCCACTTT

V gene: TRBV3-1/TRBV3-2
clone size: -
D gene: -
J gene: TRBJ1-6
CDR3 protein: CASSPAHPLTGSNSPLHF
CDR3 DNA: TGTGCCAGCAGCCCAGCCCATCCTCTGACAGGTTCTAATTCACCCCTCCACTTT

V gene: TRBV6-1
clone size: -
D gene: -
J gene: TRBJ1-1
CDR3 protein: CASSEARPGRGNTEAFF
CDR3 DNA: TGTGCCAGCAGTGAAGCGCGCCCGGGTAGAGGGAACACTGAAGCTTTCTTT

V gene: TRBV10-3
clone size: -
D gene: -
J gene: TRBJ1-1
CDR3 protein: CAIGKNREATEAFF
CDR3 DNA: TGTGCCATCGGGAAAAACAGGGAGGCCACTGAAGCTTTCTTT

V gene: TRBV21-1
clone size: -
D gene: -
J gene: TRBJ1-4
CDR3 protein: CASSKRWGNEKLFF
CDR3 DNA: TGTGCCAGCAGCAAACGATGGGGTAATGAAAAACTGTTTTTT

V gene: TRBV10-3
clone size: -
D gene: -
J gene: TRBJ2-1
CDR3 protein: CAISDTYNEQFF
CDR3 DNA: TGTGCCATCAGTGATACCTACAATGAGCAGTTCTTC

V gene: TRBV7-2
clone size: once
D gene: -
J gene: TRBJ1-2
CDR3 protein: CASSLSGGRLSGYTF
CDR3 DNA: TGTGCCAGCAGCCTCTCCGGGGGGCGCTTAAGTGGCTACACCTTC